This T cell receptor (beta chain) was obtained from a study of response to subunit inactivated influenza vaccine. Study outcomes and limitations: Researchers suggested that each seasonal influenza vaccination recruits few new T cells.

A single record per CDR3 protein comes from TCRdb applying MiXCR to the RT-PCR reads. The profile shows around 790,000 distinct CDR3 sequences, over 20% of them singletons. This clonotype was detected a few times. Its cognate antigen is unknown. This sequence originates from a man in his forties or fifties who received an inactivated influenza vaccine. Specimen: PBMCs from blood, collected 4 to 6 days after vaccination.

The CDR3, as DNA: TGTGCCAGCAGCGGAACGACAGGCGCTAGCACAGATACGCAGTATTTT. This gives the protein CASSGTTGASTDTQYF. The J gene is TRBJ2-3, the V gene TRBV9, with a tentative D call TRBD1 (6 bases). The V end lost 3 bases, the J end lost 0 bases, and 14 bases lay between the germline ends. CDR1 and CDR2 (germline): SGDLS, YYNGEE. The CDR3 contains 16 residues.